Below, 17 T cell receptor beta chains from the same sample are listed, as sequenced in a study of PD-1 blockade in classical Hodgkin lymphoma. Every patient relapsed after autologous stem cell transplantation, and brentuximab vedotin exposure varied. Assay: immunoSEQ multiplex PCR; the TCRdb copy retains only in-frame clones and omits some. Of about 15,000 clones in the sample, about 86% are singletons; the top ten hold about 4.5%. The specimen was peripheral blood mononuclear cells (PBMCs), collected at baseline. The receptor set was obtained from a human donor with classical Hodgkin lymphoma.

CDR3 loop: CASSDGFQDTQYF. CDR3 DNA: TGTGCCAGCAGTGATGGCTTTCAGGATACGCAGTATTTT. The chain joins TRBV25-1 to TRBJ2-3; D is ambiguous. Germline CDR1 MGHDK, CDR2 SYGVNS. The length of the CDR3 is 13 residues. Trimming shortened V by 3 bases and J by 6 bases, and 10 bases separated the two germline ends.

This clone was counted once. The gene calls are TRBV14 and TRBJ1-5; D not certain. There are 13 residues in the CDR3. V was pared by 2 bases and J by 6 bases, with 8 bases between. Germline V gene sequence: CDR1 SGHDN, CDR2 FVKESK. The CDR3 is CASSQTGGQPQHF. The DNA for the CDR3 is TGTGCCAGCAGCCAAACGGGTGGTCAGCCCCAGCATTTT. Based on the CDR3 plus reference TRBV14 and TRBJ1-5, the full variable domain is EAGVTQFPSHSVIEKGQTVTLRCDPISGHDNLYWYRRVMGKEIKFLLHFVKESKQDESGMPNNRFLAERTGGTYSTLKVQPAELEDSGVYFCASSQTGGQPQHFGDGTRLSIL.

This clone showed up just once. The chain joins TRBV5-8 to TRBJ1-1; D is perhaps TRBD1 (5 bases). The V end was cut by 2 bases, the J end by 3 bases, with 8 bases between. The V gene's germline CDR1 is SGHTS and CDR2 YDEGEE. This CDR3 has 13 amino acids. The CDR3: CASSLRGYTEAFF. In DNA, the CDR3 is TGTGCCAGCAGCTTACGGGGGTACACTGAAGCTTTCTTT.

The chain is built from TRBV4-3 and TRBJ2-7; 11 bases fit TRBD2. The V segment lost 3 bases and the J segment 2 bases; nucleotides outside the gene matches: 3. The CDR3 totals 15 residues. Per the germline V gene, CDR1 is LGHNA and CDR2 is YSLEER. CDR3 loop: CASSHSTSGAYEQYF. The DNA of the CDR3 is TGCGCCAGCAGCCACTCGACTAGCGGGGCCTACGAGCAGTACTTC.

The J gene is TRBJ2-7, the V gene TRBV27; D is unclear. Germline assignment: CDR1 MNHEY and CDR2 SMNVEV (reference sequence). The CDR3 covers 13 residues. V was trimmed by 2 bases and J by 7 bases, leaving 12 bases between them. The CDR3 loop is CASSLNSRREQYF. The CDR3, as DNA: TGTGCCAGCAGTTTAAACAGCCGTCGGGAGCAGTACTTC.

The V and J genes are TRBV19 and TRBJ1-5; 8 bases fit TRBD1. Germline trimming cut 5 bases from V and 1 base from J; bases unmatched to any gene: 4. The CDR3 is 15 residues long. Looked up from germline, CDR1 is LNHDA and CDR2 is SQIVND (reference sequence). CDR3 in DNA: TGTGCCAGTAGTTCACAGGGGGGAAGCAATCAGCCCCAGCATTTT. Translating gives CASSSQGGSNQPQHF. Full variable domain (remainder filled in from reference TRBV19 and TRBJ1-5): DGGITQSPKYLFRKEGQNVTLSCEQNLNHDAMYWYRQDPGQGLRLIYYSQIVNDFQKGDIAEGYSVSREKKESFPLTVTSAQKNPTAFYLCASSSQGGSNQPQHFGDGTRLSIL.

V and J are TRBV30 and TRBJ1-2, with TRBD1 as a possible D gene (6 bases). CDR3 size: 12 residues. Germline lookup yields CDR1 GTSNPN and CDR2 SVGIG (reference sequence). This chain's CDR3 is CAFTGWGYGYTF. The CDR3 region has the DNA TGTGCTTTTACAGGGTGGGGCTATGGCTACACCTTC. The full variable domain, rest sourced from reference TRBV30 and TRBJ1-2, is SQTIHQWPATLVQPVGSPLSLECTVEGTSNPNLYWYRQAAGRGLQLLFYSVGIGQISSEVPQNLSASRPQDRQFILSSKKLLLSDSGFYLCAFTGWGYGYTFGSGTRLTVV.

The V and J genes are TRBV5-5 and TRBJ1-6; 10 bases are a match to TRBD1. The germline gives CDR1 SGHKS, CDR2 YYEKEE (reference sequence). This CDR3 is built from 17 residues. V gave up 0 bases and J gave up 9 bases; unmatched junction bases: 9. The CDR3 nucleotides are TGTGCCAGCAGCTTGGGTCCCCGGACAGGGGGTACTTCACCCCTCCACTTT. This gives the protein CASSLGPRTGGTSPLHF. The whole variable domain, filled in from reference TRBV5-5 and TRBJ1-6, reads DAGVTQSPTHLIKTRGQQVTLRCSPISGHKSVSWYQQVLGQGPQFIFQYYEKEERGRGNFPDRFSARQFPNYSSELNVNALLLGDSALYLCASSLGPRTGGTSPLHFGNGTRLTVT.

The CDR3, as DNA: TGTGCCAGCTCCGAGGACCAGGGGAGCAATCAGCCCCAGCATTTT. Its translation: CASSEDQGSNQPQHF. V gene TRBV2 combines with J gene TRBJ1-5; weak D call: TRBD1 (6 bases). Germline loops: CDR1 SNHLY, CDR2 FYNNEI. The length of the CDR3 is 15 residues. Between the trimmed V and J ends, which lost 8 bases and 1 base, there was a span of 15 bases.

The V call is TRBV2, the J call TRBJ1-6; the match to TRBD1 covers 7 bases. This CDR3 region has 14 residues. Germline V gene lookup returns CDR1 SNHLY and CDR2 FYNNEI. With 4 bases clipped from V and 8 bases from J, the junction kept 5 bases outside the gene matches. This CDR3 reads CASSGDSSYSPLHF. The CDR3, as DNA: TGTGCCAGCAGTGGGGACAGTTCCTATTCACCCCTCCACTTT.

This clone has more than one count but fewer than ten. This chain uses TRBV19 with TRBJ1-2, with D perhaps TRBD1 (5 bases). Germline V gives CDR1 LNHDA, CDR2 SQIVND (reference sequence). V lost 8 bases, J lost 9 bases, and 13 bases lay in between. The CDR3 loop spans 11 amino acids. CDR3 DNA sequence: TGTGCCAGTTCGGCTCGGGGGAGCTACACCTTC. This gives the protein CASSARGSYTF.

The sample holds one count of this clone. CDR3 protein: CASSYSASGGQETQYF. The CDR3 DNA reads as TGTGCCAGCAGTTACTCGGCTAGCGGGGGCCAAGAGACCCAGTACTTC. V gene TRBV6-5 combines with J gene TRBJ2-5, with TRBD2 matching over 10 bases. This CDR3 is 16 amino acids long. The germline gives CDR1 MNHEY, CDR2 SVGAGI. The J segment lost 1 base and the V segment lost 0 bases, leaving 2 bases of the junction unmatched.

V gene TRBV30 combines with J gene TRBJ1-2; D call uncertain. The V end was cut by 1 base, the J end by 7 bases, with 10 bases between. CDR1 GTSNPN and CDR2 SVGIG come from the germline V gene (reference sequence). The CDR3 extends over 12 amino acids. The CDR3 here is CAWSDERFGYTF. CDR3 coding DNA: TGTGCCTGGAGTGATGAACGGTTTGGCTACACCTTC.

CDR3 nucleotides: TGTGCCAGCAGTGAGGGGGCGCCGGGTTCACCCCTCCACTTT. Translating it yields CASSEGAPGSPLHF. The chain combines TRBV25-1 with TRBJ1-6; TRBD1 is a possible D gene (6 bases). This CDR3 has 14 amino acids. Trimming removed 3 bases at V and 9 bases at J, with 12 bases between. The V gene's germline CDR1 is MGHDK and CDR2 SYGVNS.

This rearrangement joins TRBV5-1 to TRBJ1-4; TRBD1 matches at 10 bases. V shed 3 bases and J 3 bases; nucleotides not matched to a gene: 8. The length of the CDR3 is 17 residues. The germline CDR1 and CDR2 sequences are SGHRS and YFSETQ. The CDR3: CASSSRGQGNSNEKLFF. The CDR3 DNA sequence: TGCGCCAGCAGCTCCAGGGGACAGGGGAATTCTAATGAAAAACTGTTTTTT.

CDR3: CASSDPPGYEQYF. The CDR3 bases are TGTGCCAGCAGTGATCCCCCAGGATACGAGCAGTACTTC. This sequence joins TRBV6-1 and TRBJ2-7; D is undetermined. This CDR3 contains 13 residues. V was pared by 3 bases and J by 4 bases, with 10 bases between. Per the germline V gene, CDR1 is MNHNS and CDR2 is SASEGT.

CDR3 in DNA: TGCGCCAGCAGCTTGGCTTTGGGCGGGAGGGAGAGGGAGCAGTACTTC. Protein: CASSLALGGREREQYF. The J gene is TRBJ2-7, the V gene TRBV5-1; 9 positions match TRBD2. The trim removed 0 bases at V and 7 bases at J, leaving 11 bases unmatched. CDR1 SGHRS and CDR2 YFSETQ come from the germline V gene. The CDR3 contains 16 residues. Drawing the rest from reference TRBV5-1 and TRBJ2-7, the complete variable domain is KAGVTQTPRYLIKTRGQQVTLSCSPISGHRSVSWYQQTPGQGLQFLFEYFSETQRNKGNFPGRFSGRQFSNSRSEMNVSTLELGDSALYLCASSLALGGREREQYFGPGTRLTVT.